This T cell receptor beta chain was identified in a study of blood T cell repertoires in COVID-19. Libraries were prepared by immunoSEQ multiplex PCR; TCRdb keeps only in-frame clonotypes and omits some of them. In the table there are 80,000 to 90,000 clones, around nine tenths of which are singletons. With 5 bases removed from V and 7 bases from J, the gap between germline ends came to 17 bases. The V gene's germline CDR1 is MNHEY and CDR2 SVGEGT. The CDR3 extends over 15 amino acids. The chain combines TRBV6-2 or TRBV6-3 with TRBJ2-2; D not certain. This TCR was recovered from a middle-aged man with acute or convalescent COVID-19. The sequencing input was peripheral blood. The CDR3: CASSVSWFANGELFF. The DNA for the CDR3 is TGTGCCAGCAGTGTTAGCTGGTTTGCGAACGGGGAGCTGTTTTTT.